Shown below are 18 T cell receptor beta chains from a single sample sequenced in a study of shared T cell receptors in the human thymus. Assay used: immunoSEQ multiplex PCR; TCRdb lists only in-frame clones, some missing. The sample lists 63,000 or so clones; nearly 95% were seen once. The sequencing input was thymocytes. These TCRs come from a human donor.

The J gene is TRBJ2-3, the V gene TRBV7-6; 10 bases align to TRBD2. Germline CDR1 is SGHVS and CDR2 is FNYEAQ. CDR3 size: 16 residues. V shed 0 bases and J 1 base; nucleotides not matched to a gene: 1. CDR3 in amino acids: CASSLAGTSGTDTQYF. CDR3 sequence (DNA): TGTGCCAGCAGCTTAGCCGGGACTAGCGGCACAGATACGCAGTATTTT.

The chain has TRBV6-5 and TRBJ2-2, with D unclear. The germline V gene encodes CDR1 MNHEY and CDR2 SVGAGI. This CDR3 is 12 amino acids long. Trimming shortened V by 5 bases and J by 2 bases, and 3 bases separated the two germline ends. CDR3 region: CASSQNTGELFF. For the CDR3, the DNA is TGTGCCAGCAGTCAAAACACCGGGGAGCTGTTTTTT.

The V gene is TRBV28, the J gene TRBJ2-7, with 7 bases identical to TRBD1. Germline CDR1 is MDHEN and CDR2 is SYDVKM. The CDR3 runs 15 residues. Unmatched junction bases numbered 11, after V lost 4 bases and J lost 5 bases. This chain's CDR3 is CASSSRDSLGDEQYF. CDR3 bases: TGTGCCAGCAGTTCCCGGGACAGCCTTGGCGACGAGCAGTACTTC. Together with reference TRBV28 and TRBJ2-7, the CDR3 gives the full variable domain: DVKVTQSSRYLVKRTGEKVFLECVQDMDHENMFWYRQDPGLGLRLIYFSYDVKMKEKGDIPEGYSVSREKKERFSLILESASTNQTSMYLCASSSRDSLGDEQYFGPGTRLTVT.

This clone was picked up a small number of times. V usage is TRBV28 and J usage is TRBJ2-2, with D possibly being TRBD1 (5 bases). The V end lost 7 bases, the J end lost 2 bases, and 14 bases lay between the germline ends. Germline-derived CDR1 and CDR2 are MDHEN and SYDVKM. CDR3 size: 15 residues. The DNA for the CDR3 is TGTGCCAGCATTACCGCTCAGGGTAACACCGGGGAGCTGTTTTTT. It is translated as CASITAQGNTGELFF.

V and J are TRBV4-3 and TRBJ2-3; 12 bases map to TRBD2. The trim removed 4 bases at V and 5 bases at J, leaving 4 bases unmatched. The CDR3 totals 15 residues. Germline V gene lookup returns CDR1 LGHNA and CDR2 YSLEER. This CDR3 is CASSPSGGAIDTQYF. The CDR3 DNA reads TGCGCCAGCAGCCCTAGCGGGGGGGCAATAGATACGCAGTATTTT.

This sequence joins TRBV7-9 and TRBJ1-1, with a tentative D call TRBD1 (6 bases). Germline V gene data show CDR1 as SEHNR and CDR2 as FQNEAQ (reference sequence). The CDR3 is made up of 18 amino acids. V lost 1 base and J 1 base, leaving 19 bases between the germline ends. For the CDR3, the DNA is TGTGCCAGCAGCTTAGAAGGGGGGGCAGTTAAGTCGAACACTGAAGCTTTCTTT. This sequence encodes CASSLEGGAVKSNTEAFF.

The chain links TRBV2 to TRBJ2-2, with D perhaps matching TRBD2 (6 bases). Germline assignment: CDR1 SNHLY and CDR2 FYNNEI. V shed 10 bases and J shed 2 bases, with 8 bases lying between them. The CDR3 consists of 12 residues. CDR3 residues: CATRGNTGELFF. The CDR3 coding sequence is TGTGCCACGCGGGGAAACACCGGGGAGCTGTTTTTT.

The J gene is TRBJ1-2, the V gene TRBV7-6; D may be TRBD1 (5 bases). The CDR3 has 15 residues. Germline loops: CDR1 SGHVS, CDR2 FNYEAQ. The V end lost 5 bases, the J end lost 7 bases, and 20 bases lay between the germline ends. The CDR3 is CASSKGANLLFGYTF. CDR3 coding DNA: TGTGCCAGCAGCAAAGGGGCGAATCTACTCTTTGGCTACACCTTC.

This chain uses TRBV12-5 with TRBJ1-6; tentative D call: TRBD1 (6 bases). The CDR3 runs 17 residues. V gave up 3 bases and J gave up 6 bases, with 18 bases separating them. CDR1 and CDR2 (germline): LGHNT, FRNRAP. CDR3 in DNA: TGTGCTAGTGGTTTTAGTCCATCCCAGGGGACTAATTCACCCCTCCACTTT. Its protein is CASGFSPSQGTNSPLHF.

The CDR3 DNA is TGCGCCAGCAGTGAGGGGGACAGGGTCGGGTCATTGTGTGGCTACACCTTC. Translating gives CASSEGDRVGSLCGYTF. This chain uses TRBV10-1 with TRBJ1-2; 9 nucleotides agree with TRBD1. V lost 2 bases and J lost 7; bases outside the gene matches: 14. Germline CDR1 is WNHNN and CDR2 is SYGVQD (reference sequence). The CDR3 is made up of 17 amino acids.

The V call is TRBV19, the J call TRBJ1-6; unclear D gene. The CDR3 length is 12 residues. The germline CDR1 and CDR2 sequences are LNHDA and SQIVND (reference sequence). V was shortened by 1 base and J by 10 bases, with 5 bases between the two germline ends. CDR3 nucleotides: TGTGCCAGTAGTATAGCCGACTCACCCCTCCACTTT. This sequence encodes CASSIADSPLHF.

The J gene is TRBJ1-2, the V gene TRBV5-1, with 7 bases fitting TRBD1. The CDR3 is 13 amino acids. Per germline, CDR1 SGHRS and CDR2 YFSETQ. V lost 7 bases, J lost 6 bases, and 9 bases stayed unmatched. CDR3: CASRPDRDHGYTF. The CDR3 DNA reads as TGCGCCAGCCGACCTGACAGGGATCATGGCTACACCTTC.

This chain uses TRBV7-3 with TRBJ1-6; 8 bases align to TRBD1. The CDR3 loop spans 15 amino acids. V gave up 4 bases and J gave up 7 bases; unmatched junction bases: 6. Germline assignment: CDR1 SGHTA and CDR2 FQGTGA. The CDR3: CASSSQGAWNSPLHF. The CDR3 region has the DNA TGTGCCAGCAGCTCCCAGGGGGCGTGGAATTCACCCCTCCACTTT.

This clone was observed a few times. The genes are TRBV5-1 and TRBJ1-6; 7 bases are a match to TRBD1. The CDR3 covers 16 residues. Germline V gene lookup returns CDR1 SGHRS and CDR2 YFSETQ. Losses at the gene ends were 6 bases for V and 6 bases for J; bases not matched to a gene: 12. The chain's CDR3 is CASTNSVTGPNSPLHF. The CDR3 nucleotides read TGCGCCAGCACCAACTCCGTGACAGGGCCTAATTCACCCCTCCACTTT.

For this clone: The junction differs from germline at one of its ends, possibly a read error. The chain has TRBV11-2 and TRBJ2-1; no reliable D call. CDR3 length: 13 residues. Germline lookup yields CDR1 SGHAT and CDR2 FQNNGV. The CDR3 DNA reads as TGTGCCAGCAGCCTAGACTGCTACAATGAGCAGTTCTTC. It yields the protein CASSLDCYNEQFF.

V usage is TRBV28 and J usage is TRBJ2-7; D remains ambiguous. Germline V gene data show CDR1 as MDHEN and CDR2 as SYDVKM. This CDR3 has 17 residues. V was pared by 3 bases and J by 2 bases, with 20 bases between. CDR3 sequence: CASSFRADLSMAYEQYF. The CDR3 DNA reads as TGTGCCAGCAGTTTTCGGGCTGACCTCTCTATGGCCTACGAGCAGTACTTC. The variable domain in full, completed from reference TRBV28 and TRBJ2-7, reads DVKVTQSSRYLVKRTGEKVFLECVQDMDHENMFWYRQDPGLGLRLIYFSYDVKMKEKGDIPEGYSVSREKKERFSLILESASTNQTSMYLCASSFRADLSMAYEQYFGPGTRLTVT.

The chain recombines TRBV11-2 with TRBJ2-3, with TRBD1 as a possible D gene (6 bases). Germline V gives CDR1 SGHAT, CDR2 FQNNGV. The germline V and J ends were trimmed by 4 bases and 1 base, with 18 bases remaining between them. CDR3 length equals 17 residues. CDR3 DNA sequence: TGTGCCAGCAGCTCCGACAACAGGGAAATAGGCACAGATACGCAGTATTTT. Translation gives CASSSDNREIGTDTQYF. Combining the CDR3 with reference TRBV11-2 and TRBJ2-3 gives the whole variable domain EAGVAQSPRYKIIEKRQSVAFWCNPISGHATLYWYQQILGQGPKLLIQFQNNGVVDDSQLPKDRFSAERLKGVDSTLKIQPAKLEDSAVYLCASSSDNREIGTDTQYFGPGTRLTVL.

This clone showed up just a few times. The chain has TRBV7-2 and TRBJ1-3; 12 nucleotides line up with TRBD1. Trimming took 5 bases from V and 3 from J; bases not matched to a gene: 11. The germline V gene encodes CDR1 SGHTA and CDR2 FQGNSA. The CDR3 is 18 amino acids. The CDR3 loop is CASSPGQGAEKGGNTIYF. The CDR3 nucleotides are TGTGCCAGCAGCCCGGGACAGGGGGCAGAAAAGGGTGGAAACACCATATATTTT.